Sequencing of this T cell receptor beta chain was carried out in a study of CD8+CD57+ T cells in acquired aplastic anemia. Study summary: Yields of DNA that came from sorted CD4+ and CD8+ cells averaged roughly 3.2 ug. Study outcomes and limitations: Overlap between patients and controls comprised just under 30 CD8+ CDR3 sequences.

The CDR3 extends over 14 amino acids. V lost 10 bases and J 1 base, leaving 16 bases between the germline ends. Germline CDR1 is ENHRY and CDR2 is SYGVKD. This clonotype has a handful of counts. Its target is not known. Patients chosen for sequencing had CD8+CD57+ cells that had expanded, as shown by flow cytometry. The TCR beta profiling, which covered VDJ combination and CDR3 sequence, was carried out using genomic DNA as the template. TCRdb re-derived calls from the reads in MiXCR, one entry per CDR3 protein. The sample carries over 150,000 distinct CDR3 sequences, 55% to 65% recorded once. The genes are TRBV10-3 and TRBJ2-5; D possibly corresponds to TRBD1 (6 bases). The source of this sequence is a human donor with aplastic anemia. Sample: sorted CD4+, CD8+, or CD8+CD57+ T cells (not recorded which) from PBMCs. For the CDR3, the DNA is TGTGCCACAAGAGAAACAGGGTCCCAAGAGACCCAGTACTTC. Protein sequence: CATRETGSQETQYF.